These 16 T cell receptor beta chains originate from one sample sequenced in a study of response to subunit inactivated influenza vaccine. One entry per CDR3 protein, called by TCRdb with MiXCR from the RT-PCR reads. The data hold hundreds of thousands of distinct CDR3 sequences, with approximately 14% observed a single time. Sequencing used PBMCs from blood, obtained about 13 days after vaccination. Receptors were obtained from a man aged 45-65 years who received an inactivated influenza vaccine.

The chain is built from TRBV6-6 and TRBJ1-1, with no clear D. V was cut by 2 bases and J by 2 bases, with 6 bases left in between. The CDR3 runs to 13 residues. Germline V gives CDR1 MNHNY, CDR2 SVGAGI (reference sequence). The CDR3 nucleotides read TGTGCCAGCAGTTACGGCAGCAACACTGAAGCTTTCTTT. Encoded protein: CASSYGSNTEAFF.

This chain joins TRBV4-3 and TRBJ2-2, with a weak D call TRBD2 (5 bases). V lost 2 bases and J 0 bases, leaving 10 bases between the germline ends. CDR1 is LGHNA and CDR2 is YSLEER in the germline V gene. The CDR3 loop spans 16 amino acids. CDR3: CASSQKTTANTGELFF. The DNA for the CDR3 is TGCGCCAGCAGCCAAAAGACTACTGCGAACACCGGGGAGCTGTTTTTT.

The V call is TRBV18, the J call TRBJ2-1; TRBD2 matches at 9 bases. Per germline, CDR1 KGHSH and CDR2 LQKENI. V shed 1 base, J shed 8 bases, and the junction held 3 bases outside the gene matches. The CDR3 length is 14 residues. DNA for the CDR3: TGTGCCAGCTCACCACGCGGGGGGGGTGATGAGCAGTTCTTC. It is translated as CASSPRGGGDEQFF.

The chain couples TRBV19 to TRBJ2-3; a weak D match, TRBD1 (6 bases). The CDR3 is 14 residues long. The ends were cut back, 3 bases at V and 2 bases at J, with 9 bases in the middle. Germline lookup yields CDR1 LNHDA and CDR2 SQIVND (reference sequence). The CDR3 DNA follows: TGTGCCAGTAGTATGGACAGCCTCACAGATACGCAGTATTTT. Translating it yields CASSMDSLTDTQYF.

This clonotype was observed many times. V gene TRBV15 combines with J gene TRBJ2-3; the D is unclear. V was cut by 5 bases and J by 6 bases, with 12 bases left in between. Per the germline V gene, CDR1 is LNHNV and CDR2 is YYDKDF (reference sequence). This CDR3 spans 13 amino acids. CDR3 nucleotides: TGTGCCACCAGCGCGCACGGCAGGGATACGCAGTATTTT. Protein: CATSAHGRDTQYF.

The V gene is TRBV12-3 or TRBV12-4, the J gene TRBJ2-7; no reliable D call. V was pared by 3 bases and J by 0 bases, with 9 bases between. CDR3 length: 14 amino acids. The CDR3 bases are TGTGCCAGCAGTTTTGTCCGGCACTCCTACGAGCAGTACTTC. Its translation: CASSFVRHSYEQYF.

Only a few counts were recorded for this clonotype. This chain links TRBV4-3 with TRBJ2-2, with D possibly being TRBD1 (5 bases). Germline loops: CDR1 LGHNA, CDR2 YSLEER. This CDR3 has 16 residues. V was cut by 1 base and J by 0 bases, with 9 bases left in between. The CDR3 DNA reads as TGCGCCAGCAGCCAAGCGGCAGGGACGAACACCGGGGAGCTGTTTTTT. Protein product: CASSQAAGTNTGELFF.

This clonotype occurred a few times. The V call is TRBV12-3 or TRBV12-4, the J call TRBJ1-1; D is perhaps TRBD1 (6 bases). There are 14 residues in the CDR3. The V end was cut by 7 bases, the J end by 4 bases, with 16 bases between. The CDR3 is CASTAVGAGTEAFF. DNA of the CDR3: TGTGCCAGCACCGCCGTGGGGGCTGGCACTGAAGCTTTCTTT.

V usage is TRBV15 and J usage is TRBJ2-7; a weak D match, TRBD1 (5 bases). The CDR3 sequence is 14 residues long. Per germline, CDR1 LNHNV and CDR2 YYDKDF (reference sequence). The V and J ends lost 3 bases and 3 bases respectively, with 12 bases between them. This CDR3 is CATSSVRQNYEQYF. CDR3 DNA sequence: TGTGCCACCAGCAGCGTAAGACAGAACTACGAGCAGTACTTC.

This clonotype was seen a single time. The V and J genes are TRBV10-3 and TRBJ2-3, with no clear D. This CDR3 has 14 amino acids. Per germline, CDR1 ENHRY and CDR2 SYGVKD. V was shortened by 6 bases and J by 0 bases, with 10 bases between the two germline ends. CDR3 in amino acids: CAISPQKSTDTQYF. The DNA of the CDR3 is TGTGCCATCAGCCCCCAAAAGAGCACAGATACGCAGTATTTT.

In this sample, this clonotype turned up a few times. The chain combines TRBV27 with TRBJ2-1; D could derive from TRBD1 or TRBD2 (5 bases each). CDR3 length: 14 amino acids. Germline V gene data show CDR1 as MNHEY and CDR2 as SMNVEV (reference sequence). Trimming removed 6 bases from V and 4 bases from J, with 13 bases in between. The CDR3 sequence: CASRRGNLYNEQFF. CDR3 nucleotides: TGTGCCAGCAGGAGGGGAAATTTATACAATGAGCAGTTCTTC.

This clonotype was picked up one time. Possible read error: a much larger clone is one base away. The chain combines TRBV29-1 with TRBJ2-5; tentatively, D is TRBD1 or TRBD2 (6 bases each). The germline gives CDR1 SQVTM, CDR2 ANQGSEA. V shed 3 bases and J shed 5 bases, with 13 bases lying between them. The CDR3 consists of 13 residues. The CDR3 nucleotides are TGCAGCGTTGAGAGGGGGGCAGGGGAGACCCAGTACTTC. Protein product: CSVERGAGETQYF. Together with reference TRBV29-1 and TRBJ2-5, the CDR3 gives the full variable domain: SAVISQKPSRDICQRGTSLTIQCQVDSQVTMMFWYRQQPGQSLTLIATANQGSEATYESGFVIDKFPISRPNLTFSTLTVSNMSPEDSSIYLCSVERGAGETQYFGPGTRLLVL.

The chain uses TRBV6-6 and TRBJ2-7, with D tentatively TRBD2 (6 bases). Between the trimmed V and J ends, which lost 2 bases and 3 bases, there was a span of 8 bases. The CDR3 contains 13 residues. Germline assignment: CDR1 MNHNY and CDR2 SVGAGI (reference sequence). DNA for the CDR3: TGTGCCAGCAGTTACGACGGGAGCTACGAGCAGTACTTC. Encoded protein: CASSYDGSYEQYF.

The table lists this clonotype with a few counts. The chain joins TRBV5-1 to TRBJ2-5, with D possibly being TRBD1 (5 bases). CDR3 size: 15 residues. The germline gives CDR1 SGHRS, CDR2 YFSETQ. Trimming pared 0 bases from V and 0 bases from J, leaving 9 bases between. CDR3 in DNA: TGCGCCAGCAGCTTGGGGGGCGACCACCAAGAGACCCAGTACTTC. This gives the protein CASSLGGDHQETQYF.

This clonotype was observed a handful of times. V usage is TRBV15 and J usage is TRBJ2-5; D ambiguous. Looked up from germline, CDR1 is LNHNV and CDR2 is YYDKDF (reference sequence). Trimming stripped 0 bases from V and 2 bases from J, with 7 bases between. This CDR3 has 14 amino acids. The CDR3 nucleotides are TGTGCCACCAGCAGAGATCACAGTCAAGAGACCCAGTACTTC. Amino acids: CATSRDHSQETQYF.

This clonotype came up once. The V and J genes are TRBV7-9 and TRBJ1-1; D is uncertain. The germline gives CDR1 SEHNR, CDR2 FQNEAQ (reference sequence). This CDR3 region has 15 residues. Trimming shortened V by 1 base and J by 4 bases, and 13 bases separated the two germline ends. This CDR3 reads CASSLEEVVGTEAFF. The DNA of the CDR3 is TGTGCCAGCAGCTTAGAAGAGGTTGTAGGCACTGAAGCTTTCTTT.